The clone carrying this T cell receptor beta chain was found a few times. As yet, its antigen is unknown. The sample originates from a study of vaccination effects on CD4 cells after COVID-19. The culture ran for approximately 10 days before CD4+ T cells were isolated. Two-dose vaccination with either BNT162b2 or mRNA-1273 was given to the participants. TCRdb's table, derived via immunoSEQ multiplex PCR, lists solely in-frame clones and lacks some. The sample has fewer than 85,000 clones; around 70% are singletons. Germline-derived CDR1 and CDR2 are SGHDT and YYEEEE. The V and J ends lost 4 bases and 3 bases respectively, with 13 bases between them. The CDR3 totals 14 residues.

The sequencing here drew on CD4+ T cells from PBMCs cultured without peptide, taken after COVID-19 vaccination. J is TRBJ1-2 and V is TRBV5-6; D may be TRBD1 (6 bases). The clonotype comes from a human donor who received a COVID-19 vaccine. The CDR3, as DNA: TGTGCCAGCAGCCTACAGGGAATCGACTATGGCTACACCTTC. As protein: CASSLQGIDYGYTF. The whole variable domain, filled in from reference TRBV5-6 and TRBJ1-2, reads DAGVTQSPTHLIKTRGQQVTLRCSPKSGHDTVSWYQQALGQGPQFIFQYYEEEERQRGNFPDRFSGHQFPNYSSELNVNALLLGDSALYLCASSLQGIDYGYTFGSGTRLTVV.